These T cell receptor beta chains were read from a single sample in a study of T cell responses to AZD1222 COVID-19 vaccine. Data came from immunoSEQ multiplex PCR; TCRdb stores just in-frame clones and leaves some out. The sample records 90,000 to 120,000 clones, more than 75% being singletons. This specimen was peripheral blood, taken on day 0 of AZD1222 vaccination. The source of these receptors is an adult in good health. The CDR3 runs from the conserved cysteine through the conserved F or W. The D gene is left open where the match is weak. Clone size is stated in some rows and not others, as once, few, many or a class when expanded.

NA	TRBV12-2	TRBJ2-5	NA	TGTGCAAGTCGCTTAATGCGGGGGGGCCACGAGACCCAGTACTTC	CASRLMRGGHETQYF
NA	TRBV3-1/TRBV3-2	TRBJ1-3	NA	TGTGCCAGCAGCCAAGATACGTACTCTGGAAACACCATATATTTT	CASSQDTYSGNTIYF
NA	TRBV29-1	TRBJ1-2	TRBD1	TGCAGCGTAATAGGGACAGCAGTCCTTGGAGGCTACACCTTC	CSVIGTAVLGGYTF
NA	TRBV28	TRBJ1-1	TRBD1	TGTGCCAGCAGCGGGACAGGGGGGTGGACTGAAGCTTTCTTT	CASSGTGGWTEAFF
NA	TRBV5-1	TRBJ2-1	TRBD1	TGCGCCAGCAGCCTGCCAGGGGGCGATGAGCAGTTCTTC	CASSLPGGDEQFF
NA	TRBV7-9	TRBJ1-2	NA	TGTGCCAGCAGCCCTTGGACAGTCGGGTCAACTTTCGGGGGCTACACCTTC	CASSPWTVGSTFGGYTF
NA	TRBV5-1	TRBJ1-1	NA	TGCGCCAGCAGCGGCACCGCTGACACTGAAGCTTTCTTT	CASSGTADTEAFF
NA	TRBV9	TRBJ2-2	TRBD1	TGTGCCAGCAGCGTACTAGGGACAGGCGCCGGGGAGCTGTTTTTT	CASSVLGTGAGELFF
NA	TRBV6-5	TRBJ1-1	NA	TGTGCCAGCAGTTACACCTCGGGGGGGTTAACTGAAGCTTTCTTT	CASSYTSGGLTEAFF
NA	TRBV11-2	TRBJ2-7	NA	TGTGCCAGCAGCTTTGGGGGGGGGCCCTACGAGCAGTACTTC	CASSFGGGPYEQYF
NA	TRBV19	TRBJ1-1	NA	TGTGCCAGTAGTCCACGAACCAGGGACACCCAAAGCGGGGCTTTCTTT	CASSPRTRDTQSGAFF
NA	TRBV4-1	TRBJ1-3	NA	TGCGCCAGCAGCCATCCGTCTTCTGGAAACACCATATATTTT	CASSHPSSGNTIYF
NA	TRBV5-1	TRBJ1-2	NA	TGCGCCAGCAGCTTGGGTGGCAGCCTAGTCTCCAACTATGGCTACACCTTC	CASSLGGSLVSNYGYTF
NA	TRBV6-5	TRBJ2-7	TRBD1	TGTGCCAGCACTACAGGGGGCGCTTTGAAGGAGCAGTACTTC	CASTTGGALKEQYF
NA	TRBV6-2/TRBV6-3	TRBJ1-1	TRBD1	TGTGCCAGCAGCCCCCTCGGACAGGGAAAAAGAGTAGCGGAAACTGAAGCTTTCTTT	CASSPLGQGKRVAETEAFF
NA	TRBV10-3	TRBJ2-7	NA	TGTGCCATCAGTGATGTTGGAGGCGAGCAGTACTTC	CAISDVGGEQYF
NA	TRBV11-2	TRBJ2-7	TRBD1	TGTGCCAGCAGCGGGACAGGTTCCTACGAGCAGTACTTC	CASSGTGSYEQYF
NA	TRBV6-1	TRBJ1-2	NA	TGTGCCAGCAGTGAAGCTTGGGACCTCTATGGCTACACCTTC	CASSEAWDLYGYTF
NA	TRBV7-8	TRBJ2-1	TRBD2	TGTGCCAGCAGCAAGGGGGTAGGCGGGGGGCGATACAATGAGCAGTTCTTC	CASSKGVGGGRYNEQFF
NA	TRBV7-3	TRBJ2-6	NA	TGTGCCAGCAGCTTCGGATCTGGGGCCAACGTCCTGACTTTC	CASSFGSGANVLTF
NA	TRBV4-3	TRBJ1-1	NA	TGCGCCAGCAGCCAAGCTCACGGGAACACTGAAGCTTTCTTT	CASSQAHGNTEAFF
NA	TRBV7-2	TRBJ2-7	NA	TGTGCCAGCAGCTTAGTCGTCAGCTCCTACGAGCAGTACTTC	CASSLVVSSYEQYF
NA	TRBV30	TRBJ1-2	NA	TGTGCCTGGAGTGTAATGAACGGCAATTTGTATGGCTACACCTTC	CAWSVMNGNLYGYTF
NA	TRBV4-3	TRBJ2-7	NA	TGCGCCAGCAGCCGGGACTTTTCCACCTACGAGCAGTACTTC	CASSRDFSTYEQYF
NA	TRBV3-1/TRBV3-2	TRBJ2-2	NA	TGTGCCAGCAGCCAACGCGGGGGCCGGAACACCGGGGAGCTGTTTTTT	CASSQRGGRNTGELFF
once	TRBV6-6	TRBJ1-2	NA	TGTGCCAGCAGCCCACGGGGGGGAGAGGAAGGCTACACCTTC	CASSPRGGEEGYTF
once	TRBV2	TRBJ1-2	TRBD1	TGTGCCAGCAGCGCTACAGGGGGCAAAAACTATGGCTACACCTTC	CASSATGGKNYGYTF
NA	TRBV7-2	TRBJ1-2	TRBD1	TGTGCCAGCAGCTTAGTGGCCGGGACAGGGATCTCTATAGGCTATGGCTACACCTTC	CASSLVAGTGISIGYGYTF
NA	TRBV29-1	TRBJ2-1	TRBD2	TGCAGCGTTGTTGGTGGCGGGGGGGCGTCCGGTGAGCAGTTCTTC	CSVVGGGGASGEQFF
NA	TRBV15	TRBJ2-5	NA	TGTGCCACCAGCAGAGATCAGGGCTGGGGGGAGACCCAGTACTTC	CATSRDQGWGETQYF
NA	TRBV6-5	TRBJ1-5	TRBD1	TGTGCCAGCAGTTTAGGGACAGGGGATCAGCCCCAGCATTTT	CASSLGTGDQPQHF
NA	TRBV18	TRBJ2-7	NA	TGTGCCAGCTCAATGGGGACGACAACCTACGAGCAGTACTTC	CASSMGTTTYEQYF
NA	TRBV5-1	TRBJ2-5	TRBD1	TGCGCCAGCAGCTTGGGGGGCGGACAGGGCAAAGAGACCCAGTACTTC	CASSLGGGQGKETQYF
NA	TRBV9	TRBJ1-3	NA	TGTGCCAGCAGCGCAGCTGACAGTTTCCTCTCTGGAAACACCATATATTTT	CASSAADSFLSGNTIYF
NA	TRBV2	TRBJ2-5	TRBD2	TGTGCCAGCAGCCTTAAAAAAAGCGGGGGCCAAGAGACCCAGTACTTC	CASSLKKSGGQETQYF
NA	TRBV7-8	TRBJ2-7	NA	TGTGCCAGCAGCTTAGAGGCCCGGCCCTACGAGCAGTACTTC	CASSLEARPYEQYF
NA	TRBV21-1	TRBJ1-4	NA	TGTGCCAGCAGCAAAGGGCTGGGCAGTCCTAGATCCAGGGGGGGTTTTTTT	CASSKGLGSPRSRGGFF
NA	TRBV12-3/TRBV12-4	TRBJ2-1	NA	TGTGCCAGCAGTTTGACCAATGAGCAGTTCTTC	CASSLTNEQFF
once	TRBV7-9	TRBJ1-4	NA	TGTGCCAGCAGCTTAATGGCTGGGGCTGAAAAACTGTTTTTT	CASSLMAGAEKLFF
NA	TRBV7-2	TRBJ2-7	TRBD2	TGTGCCAGCAGCTTGGGACTAGCGTTATACGAGCAGTACTTC	CASSLGLALYEQYF
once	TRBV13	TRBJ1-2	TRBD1	TGTGCCAGCAGCCGAACCCAGGGGGCGGGCGGCTACACCTTC	CASSRTQGAGGYTF